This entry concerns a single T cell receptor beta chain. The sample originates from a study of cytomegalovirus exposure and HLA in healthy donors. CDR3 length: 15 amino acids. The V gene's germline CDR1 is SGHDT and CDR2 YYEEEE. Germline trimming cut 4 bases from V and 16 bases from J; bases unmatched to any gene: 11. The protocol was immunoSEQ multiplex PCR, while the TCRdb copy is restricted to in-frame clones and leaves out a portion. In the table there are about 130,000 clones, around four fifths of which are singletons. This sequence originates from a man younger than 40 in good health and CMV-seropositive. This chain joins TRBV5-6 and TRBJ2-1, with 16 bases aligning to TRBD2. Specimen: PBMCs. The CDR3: CASSPKGLAGGQSFF. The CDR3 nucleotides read TGTGCCAGCAGCCCCAAGGGACTAGCGGGGGGGCAAAGCTTCTTC.